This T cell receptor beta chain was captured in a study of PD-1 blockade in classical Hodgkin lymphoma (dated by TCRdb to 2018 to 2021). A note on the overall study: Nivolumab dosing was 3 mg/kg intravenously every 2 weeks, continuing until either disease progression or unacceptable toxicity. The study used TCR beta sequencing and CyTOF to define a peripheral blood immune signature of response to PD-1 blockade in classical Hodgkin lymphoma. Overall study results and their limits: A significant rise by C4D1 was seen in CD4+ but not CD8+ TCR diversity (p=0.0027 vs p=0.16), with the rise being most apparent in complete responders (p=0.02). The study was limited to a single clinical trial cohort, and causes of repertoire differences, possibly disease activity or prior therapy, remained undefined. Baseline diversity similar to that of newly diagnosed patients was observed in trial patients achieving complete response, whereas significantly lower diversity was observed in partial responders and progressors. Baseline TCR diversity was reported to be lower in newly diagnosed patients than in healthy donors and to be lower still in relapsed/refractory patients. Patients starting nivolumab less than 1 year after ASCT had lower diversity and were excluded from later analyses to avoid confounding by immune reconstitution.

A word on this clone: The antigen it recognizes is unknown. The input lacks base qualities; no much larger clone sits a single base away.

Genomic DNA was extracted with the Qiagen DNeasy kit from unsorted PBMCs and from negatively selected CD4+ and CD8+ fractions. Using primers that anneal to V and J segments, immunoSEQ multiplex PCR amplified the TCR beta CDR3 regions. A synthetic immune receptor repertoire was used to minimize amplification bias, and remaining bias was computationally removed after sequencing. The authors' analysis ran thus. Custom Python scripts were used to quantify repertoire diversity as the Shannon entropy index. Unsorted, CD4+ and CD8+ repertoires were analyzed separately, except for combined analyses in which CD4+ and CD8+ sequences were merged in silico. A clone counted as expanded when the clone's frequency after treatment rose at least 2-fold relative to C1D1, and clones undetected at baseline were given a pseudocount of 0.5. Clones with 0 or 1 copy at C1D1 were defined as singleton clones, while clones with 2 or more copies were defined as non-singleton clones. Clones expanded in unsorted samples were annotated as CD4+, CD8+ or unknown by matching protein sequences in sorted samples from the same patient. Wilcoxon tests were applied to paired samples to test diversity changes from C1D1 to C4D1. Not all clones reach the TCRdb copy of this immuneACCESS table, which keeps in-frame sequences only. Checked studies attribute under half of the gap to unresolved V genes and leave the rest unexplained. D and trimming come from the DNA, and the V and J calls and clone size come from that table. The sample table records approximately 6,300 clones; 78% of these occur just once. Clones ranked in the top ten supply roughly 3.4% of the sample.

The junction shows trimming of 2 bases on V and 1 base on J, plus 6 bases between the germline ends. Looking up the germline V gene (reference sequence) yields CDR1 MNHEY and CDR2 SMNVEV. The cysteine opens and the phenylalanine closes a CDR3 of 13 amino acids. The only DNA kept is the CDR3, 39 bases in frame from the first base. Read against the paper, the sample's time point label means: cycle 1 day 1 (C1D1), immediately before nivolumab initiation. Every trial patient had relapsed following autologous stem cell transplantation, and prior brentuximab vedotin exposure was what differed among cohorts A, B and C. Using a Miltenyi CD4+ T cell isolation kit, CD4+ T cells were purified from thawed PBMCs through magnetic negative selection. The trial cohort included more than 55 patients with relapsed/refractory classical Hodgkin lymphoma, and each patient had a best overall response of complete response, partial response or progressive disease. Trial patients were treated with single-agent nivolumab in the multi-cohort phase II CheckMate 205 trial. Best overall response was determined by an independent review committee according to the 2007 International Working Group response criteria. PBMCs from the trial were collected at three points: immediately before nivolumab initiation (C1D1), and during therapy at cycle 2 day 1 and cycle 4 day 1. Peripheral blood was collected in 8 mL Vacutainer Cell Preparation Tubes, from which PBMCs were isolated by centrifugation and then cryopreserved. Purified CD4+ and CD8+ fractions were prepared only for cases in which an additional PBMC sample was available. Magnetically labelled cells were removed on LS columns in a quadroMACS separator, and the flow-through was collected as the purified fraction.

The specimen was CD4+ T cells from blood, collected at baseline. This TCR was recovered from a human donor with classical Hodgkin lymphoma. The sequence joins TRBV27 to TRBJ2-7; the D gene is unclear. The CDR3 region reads CASSLHGSYEQYF. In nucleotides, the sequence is TGTGCCAGCAGTTTACACGGTTCCTACGAGCAGTACTTC.